This T cell receptor (beta chain) came from a study of cytomegalovirus exposure and HLA in healthy donors. The V gene lost 4 bases and the J gene lost 4 bases, with 16 bases spanning the gap. Germline CDR1 is SEHNR and CDR2 is FQNEAQ (reference sequence). The CDR3 covers 15 residues. With 60 Vbeta and 13 Jbeta primers, the PCR was carried out. The table came from immunoSEQ multiplex PCR; TCRdb's copy has only in-frame clones and leaves some out. The sample has more than 85,000 clones, approximately 84% seen once. V gene TRBV7-9 combines with J gene TRBJ2-5, with D perhaps TRBD2 (5 bases). The receptor's source is a male donor in good health and CMV-seronegative. Material for sequencing was PBMCs. The CDR3 sequence: CASSSYGGFRETQYF. Here the CDR3 DNA reads TGTGCCAGCAGCTCCTATGGAGGTTTCCGAGAGACCCAGTACTTC.